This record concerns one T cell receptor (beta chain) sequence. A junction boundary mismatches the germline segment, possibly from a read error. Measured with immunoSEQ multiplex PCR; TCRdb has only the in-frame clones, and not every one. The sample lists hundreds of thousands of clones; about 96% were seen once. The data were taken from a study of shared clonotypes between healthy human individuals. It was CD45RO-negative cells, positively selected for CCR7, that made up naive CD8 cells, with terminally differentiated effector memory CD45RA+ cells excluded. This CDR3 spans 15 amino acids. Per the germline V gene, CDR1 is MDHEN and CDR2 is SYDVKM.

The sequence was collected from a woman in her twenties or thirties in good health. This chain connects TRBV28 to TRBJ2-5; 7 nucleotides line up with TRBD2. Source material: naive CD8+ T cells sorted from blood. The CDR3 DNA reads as TGTGCCAACAGTTCCTCCAGACTAGCAGTACAGACCCAGTACTTC. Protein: CANSSSRLAVQTQYF. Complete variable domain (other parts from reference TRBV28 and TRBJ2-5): DVKVTQSSRYLVKRTGEKVFLECVQDMDHENMFWYRQDPGLGLRLIYFSYDVKMKEKGDIPEGYSVSREKKERFSLILESASTNQTSMYLCANSSSRLAVQTQYFGPGTRLLVL.